This T cell receptor (beta chain) was sequenced for a study of cytomegalovirus exposure and HLA in healthy donors. Germline V gene sequence: CDR1 SGHRS, CDR2 YFSETQ. The J segment lost 2 bases and the V segment lost 5 bases, leaving 5 bases of the junction unmatched. CDR3 length equals 15 residues. This clone has just a few counts. With 60 Vbeta and 13 Jbeta primers, the PCR was carried out. Libraries were prepared by immunoSEQ multiplex PCR; TCRdb keeps only in-frame clonotypes and omits some of them. Of roughly 250,000 clones in the sample, approximately 84% were seen once. The gene calls are TRBV5-1 and TRBJ2-1; TRBD1 agrees at 9 bases. The receptor comes from a middle-aged woman in good health and CMV-seropositive. Sequencing was carried out using PBMCs. CDR3 sequence: CASRGNRGPYNEQFF. The CDR3 DNA follows: TGCGCCAGCAGAGGGAACAGGGGGCCCTACAATGAGCAGTTCTTC.